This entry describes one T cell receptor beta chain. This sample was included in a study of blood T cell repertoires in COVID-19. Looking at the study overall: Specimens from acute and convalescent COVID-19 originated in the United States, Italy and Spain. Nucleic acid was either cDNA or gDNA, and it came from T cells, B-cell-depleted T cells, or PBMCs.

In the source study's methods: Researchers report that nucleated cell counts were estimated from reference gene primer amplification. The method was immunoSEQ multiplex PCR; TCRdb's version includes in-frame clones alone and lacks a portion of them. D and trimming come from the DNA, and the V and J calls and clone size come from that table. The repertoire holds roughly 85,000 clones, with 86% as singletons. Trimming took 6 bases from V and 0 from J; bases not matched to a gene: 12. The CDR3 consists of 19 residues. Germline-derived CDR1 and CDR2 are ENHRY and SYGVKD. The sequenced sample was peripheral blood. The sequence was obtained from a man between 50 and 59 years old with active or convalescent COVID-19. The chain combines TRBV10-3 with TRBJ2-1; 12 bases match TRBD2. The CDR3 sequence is CAIRGPSGGERSSYNEQFF. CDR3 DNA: TGTGCCATCAGAGGTCCTAGCGGGGGGGAAAGAAGCTCCTACAATGAGCAGTTCTTC.